The entry that follows covers one T cell receptor beta chain sequence. Trimming left V 4 bases short and J 0 bases short, with 7 bases between. Germline assignment: CDR1 DFQATT and CDR2 SNEGSKA (reference sequence). The length of the CDR3 is 13 residues. This entry comes from a study of CD8 T cells in Susac syndrome. Random hexamers primed reverse transcription of about 0.45 to 1 ug RNA. With immunoSEQ multiplex PCR, TCR beta CDR3 was amplified across 54 Vbeta and 13 Jbeta. TCRdb passed the immunoSEQ multiplex PCR reads through MiXCR, listing each CDR3 protein once. The data hold about 200,000 distinct CDR3 sequences, with 95% observed a single time. From blood CD8+ and CD4+ T cells, TCR beta sequences were generated. Negative isolation yielded the CD8+ and CD4+ T cells, while FACS enriched the TEMRA cells.

Sequenced sample: CD4+ T cells from PBMCs. The genes are TRBV20-1 and TRBJ1-5; D is uncertain. This receptor was obtained from a human donor in good health. In DNA, the CDR3 is TGCAGTGCTATGGGAGTTAGCAATCAGCCCCAGCATTTT. Protein product: CSAMGVSNQPQHF.